This passage covers 18 T cell receptor beta chains from one sample sequenced in a study of blood T cell repertoires in COVID-19. The repertoire was sequenced with immunoSEQ multiplex PCR; TCRdb's copy has only in-frame clones and lacks some. This repertoire shows about 320,000 clones, more than 70% found once; its top ten account for 1.6%. The specimen was peripheral blood. Receptors originate from a woman under 40 with COVID-19, enrolled during active disease.

The chain is built from TRBV24-1 and TRBJ2-7; TRBD1 aligns across 7 bases. The V gene's germline CDR1 is KGHDR and CDR2 SFDVKD. The CDR3 spans 14 residues. Germline trimming cut 9 bases from V and 6 bases from J; bases unmatched to any gene: 13. The CDR3 DNA is TGTGCCACCGCTGATATTAACAGGGGTGGCGAGCAGTACTTC. It yields the protein CATADINRGGEQYF.

The rearrangement joins TRBV24-1 to TRBJ2-3; D is possibly TRBD2 (6 bases). The CDR3 contains 14 residues. The germline V and J ends were trimmed by 4 bases and 6 bases, with 13 bases remaining between them. Germline V CDR1 and CDR2: KGHDR, SFDVKD. This chain's CDR3 is CATSDPTSPDTQYF. The CDR3 DNA sequence: TGTGCCACCAGTGACCCTACTAGCCCGGATACGCAGTATTTT.

This chain's CDR3 is CASSIRLGEWGLAKNIQYF. CDR3 coding DNA: TGTGCCAGCAGCATCCGACTAGGGGAATGGGGTTTAGCCAAAAACATTCAGTACTTC. The chain carries TRBV5-8 and TRBJ2-4, with D perhaps matching TRBD2 (6 bases). V was pared by 4 bases and J by 0 bases, with 23 bases between. Germline CDR1 is SGHTS and CDR2 is YDEGEE. CDR3 length: 19 residues.

V usage is TRBV5-1 and J usage is TRBJ2-1, with 7 bases lining up with TRBD1. The CDR3 covers 15 residues. The trim removed 0 bases at V and 8 bases at J, leaving 8 bases unmatched. Germline V gives CDR1 SGHRS, CDR2 YFSETQ. DNA for the CDR3: TGCGCCAGCAGCTTGGAGGGGACAGTTCGGGATGAGCAGTTCTTC. This codes for CASSLEGTVRDEQFF.

The rearrangement uses TRBV27 and TRBJ1-5; TRBD1 is a possible D gene (5 bases). The CDR3 is 14 amino acids. Germline CDR1 MNHEY, CDR2 SMNVEV (reference sequence). Trimming cost V 1 base and J 5 bases, with 9 bases left between them. The CDR3 loop reads CASSLYGGDQPQHF. DNA for the CDR3: TGTGCCAGCAGTTTATATGGGGGGGATCAGCCCCAGCATTTT.

The V gene is TRBV18, the J gene TRBJ1-2; TRBD1 aligns across 9 bases. Germline V lookup: CDR1 KGHSH, CDR2 LQKENI. The CDR3 totals 15 residues. V lost 4 bases and J lost 1; bases outside the gene matches: 4. The CDR3 nucleotides read TGTGCCAGCTCACATACGACAGGGGGTAACTATGGCTACACCTTC. Translated, it gives CASSHTTGGNYGYTF.

This chain joins TRBV19 and TRBJ1-1, with 7 bases fitting TRBD1. CDR3 length equals 13 residues. V lost 4 bases to trimming and J lost 4 bases; unmatched junction nucleotides: 3. Germline assignment: CDR1 LNHDA and CDR2 SQIVND (reference sequence). CDR3: CASSKRQGTEAFF. The CDR3 DNA follows: TGTGCCAGTAGTAAACGACAGGGCACTGAAGCTTTCTTT.

The rearrangement joins TRBV7-8 to TRBJ1-1; perhaps TRBD1 as D (6 bases). CDR3 length: 15 residues. Germline V lookup: CDR1 SGHVS, CDR2 FQNEAQ. Trimming left V 1 base short and J 6 bases short, with 15 bases between. The CDR3 DNA reads as TGTGCCAGCAGCTTAGGTGGGGGCAATCTTCCTGAAGCTTTCTTT. Protein product: CASSLGGGNLPEAFF. Looking up the rest from reference TRBV7-8 and TRBJ1-1 gives the full variable domain: GAGVSQSPRYKVAKRGQDVALRCDPISGHVSLFWYQQALGQGPEFLTYFQNEAQLDKSGLPSDRFFAERPEGSVSTLKIQRTQQEDSAVYLCASSLGGGNLPEAFFGQGTRLTVV.

This sequence joins TRBV27 and TRBJ1-1, with 10 bases fitting TRBD1. With 6 bases clipped from V and 0 bases from J, the junction kept 7 bases outside the gene matches. This CDR3 is built from 16 residues. Germline lookup yields CDR1 MNHEY and CDR2 SMNVEV (reference sequence). The CDR3: CASRDWDRGMNTEAFF. The CDR3 nucleotides read TGTGCCAGCAGGGACTGGGACAGGGGTATGAACACTGAAGCTTTCTTT.

The chain is built from TRBV2 and TRBJ1-6, with no clear D. CDR1 is SNHLY and CDR2 is FYNNEI in the germline V gene. V lost 6 bases and J lost 3, with 9 bases in between. CDR3 length: 14 amino acids. The DNA for the CDR3 is TGTGCCAGCAGGGAGGGTTACTATAATTCACCCCTCCACTTT. It specifies CASREGYYNSPLHF.

The rearrangement links TRBV2 to TRBJ2-3; D might be TRBD2 (5 bases). The CDR3 sequence is 13 residues long. Germline V CDR1 and CDR2: SNHLY, FYNNEI. The ends were cut back, 7 bases at V and 3 bases at J, with 11 bases in the middle. CDR3 loop: CASKRSATDTQYF. CDR3 nucleotides: TGTGCCAGCAAGCGGAGCGCGACAGATACGCAGTATTTT.

The chain uses TRBV9 and TRBJ2-3; D remains unclear. V lost 3 bases to trimming and J lost 1 base, with 12 bases between them. The CDR3 is 15 amino acids. The germline V gene encodes CDR1 SGDLS and CDR2 YYNGEE. This CDR3 is CASSALAPGTDTQYF. In nucleotides, the CDR3 is TGTGCCAGCAGCGCACTCGCCCCGGGCACAGATACGCAGTATTTT.

The chain joins TRBV20-1 to TRBJ1-3; D call uncertain. V shed 3 bases and J shed 4 bases, with 4 bases lying between them. The CDR3 extends over 11 amino acids. Germline-derived CDR1 and CDR2 are DFQATT and SNEGSKA (reference sequence). CDR3 bases: TGCAGTGCTAGTCCAGGAAACACCATATATTTT. It encodes CSASPGNTIYF.

The chain links TRBV2 to TRBJ1-3; D might be TRBD1 (6 bases). The CDR3 consists of 16 residues. Germline V gives CDR1 SNHLY, CDR2 FYNNEI. The ends were cut back, 5 bases at V and 2 bases at J, with 16 bases in the middle. CDR3 DNA sequence: TGTGCCAGCAGTAGGCAGGGGTTGGGCGCTGGAAACACCATATATTTT. It is translated as CASSRQGLGAGNTIYF.

This chain joins TRBV27 and TRBJ1-2; possibly TRBD1 for D (5 bases). The germline V gene encodes CDR1 MNHEY and CDR2 SMNVEV (reference sequence). The germline V and J ends were trimmed by 0 bases and 7 bases, with 18 bases remaining between them. The CDR3 sequence is 16 residues long. The CDR3 DNA is TGTGCCAGCAGTTTATCGCGCCGCGGGGGTTCACTTGGCTACACCTTC. It encodes CASSLSRRGGSLGYTF.

V is TRBV5-1 and J is TRBJ2-3, with 10 bases lining up with TRBD1. J was trimmed by 9 bases and V by 4 bases; bases with no gene match: 5. CDR1 and CDR2 from the germline V gene are SGHRS and YFSETQ. This CDR3 is 13 amino acids long. The CDR3 region is CASSLPGQGTQYF. The DNA for the CDR3 is TGCGCCAGCAGCCTTCCGGGACAGGGGACGCAGTATTTT.

The V and J genes are TRBV28 and TRBJ1-4, with unresolved D. The CDR3 consists of 13 residues. V was clipped by 5 bases and J by 10 bases, with 14 bases between them. Germline lookup yields CDR1 MDHEN and CDR2 SYDVKM. CDR3: CASSISVAGKLFF. In DNA, the CDR3 is TGTGCCAGCAGTATAAGCGTAGCCGGAAAACTGTTTTTT.

The gene calls are TRBV7-6 and TRBJ1-3; D gene ambiguous. V was shortened by 5 bases and J by 0 bases, with 14 bases between the two germline ends. The CDR3 has 16 residues. Germline assignment: CDR1 SGHVS and CDR2 FNYEAQ. The CDR3 DNA is TGTGCCAGCAGCGCGGAAGTGAGGTCCTCTGGAAACACCATATATTTT. As protein: CASSAEVRSSGNTIYF.